The 27 T cell receptor beta chains below all came from one sample that was sequenced in a study of blood T cell repertoires in COVID-19. TCRdb's copy holds only in-frame clones and misses some; the assay was immunoSEQ multiplex PCR. This table has 250,000 to 400,000 clones, approximately 88% appearing once. Material: peripheral blood. These receptors all come from a woman aged 30 to 39 with COVID-19, enrolled during active disease.

The chain combines TRBV5-6 with TRBJ1-2; D is undetermined. Trimming shortened V by 2 bases and J by 8 bases, and 25 bases separated the two germline ends. The CDR3 covers 17 residues. Per the germline V gene, CDR1 is SGHDT and CDR2 is YYEEEE. This CDR3 reads CASSLSREIRTRGGYTF. The CDR3 DNA follows: TGTGCCAGCAGCTTAAGTAGAGAAATTCGGACGAGAGGGGGCTACACCTTC.

J is TRBJ2-6 and V is TRBV10-3, with D possibly being TRBD1 (6 bases). The CDR3 length is 17 residues. Germline CDR1 is ENHRY and CDR2 is SYGVKD. Trimming shortened V by 4 bases and J by 1 base, and 14 bases separated the two germline ends. CDR3 nucleotide sequence: TGTGCCATCAGTGCGACGGACAGACCGTCTGGGGCCAACGTCCTGACTTTC. Protein product: CAISATDRPSGANVLTF.

The rearrangement joins TRBV11-2 to TRBJ2-5; 9 nucleotides agree with TRBD2. CDR1 SGHAT and CDR2 FQNNGV come from the germline V gene. The ends lost 1 base at V and 3 bases at J; junction bases unmatched: 6. The CDR3 has 16 amino acids. The CDR3: CASSLGLAGNKETQYF. Here the CDR3 DNA reads TGTGCCAGCAGCTTAGGGCTAGCGGGAAACAAAGAGACCCAGTACTTC.

The rearrangement uses TRBV5-8 and TRBJ1-2, with D hard to call. V shed 7 bases and J shed 0 bases, with 13 bases lying between them. This CDR3 has 14 residues. Germline V gene sequence: CDR1 SGHTS, CDR2 YDEGEE. CDR3 amino acids: CASRPLGANYGYTF. DNA for the CDR3: TGTGCCAGCCGCCCCCTTGGAGCTAACTATGGCTACACCTTC. Full variable domain (outside the CDR3, taken from reference TRBV5-8 and TRBJ1-2): EAGVTQSPTHLIKTRGQQATLRCSPISGHTSVYWYQQALGLGLQFLLWYDEGEERNRGNFPPRFSGRQFPNYSSELNVNALELEDSALYLCASRPLGANYGYTFGSGTRLTVV.

There are a few counts of this clone. V is TRBV7-2 and J is TRBJ1-2, with 12 bases fitting TRBD1. Trimming cost V 4 bases and J 7 bases; bases outside gene matches: 7. The CDR3 is 15 residues long. Germline CDR1 reads SGHTA; CDR2 reads FQGNSA. This chain's CDR3 is CASSSGQGALTGYTF. The CDR3 DNA is TGTGCCAGCAGCTCGGGACAGGGGGCTTTAACTGGCTACACCTTC.

The rearrangement uses TRBV7-9 and TRBJ2-2, with 8 positions matching TRBD1. The CDR3 has 16 amino acids. CDR1 and CDR2 from the germline V gene are SEHNR and FQNEAQ (reference sequence). Unmatched junction bases numbered 5, after V lost 3 bases and J lost 2 bases. The DNA of the CDR3 is TGTGCCAGCAGCTTGATTGGACAGGGAAACACCGGGGAGCTGTTTTTT. Its protein is CASSLIGQGNTGELFF.

The V gene is TRBV18, the J gene TRBJ2-3; possibly TRBD2 for D (5 bases). CDR3 size: 15 residues. Germline CDR1 reads KGHSH; CDR2 reads LQKENI. Trimming cost V 2 bases and J 1 base, with 10 bases left between them. The CDR3 sequence: CASSPRVGGTDTQYF. The CDR3 region has the DNA TGTGCCAGCTCACCAAGGGTCGGGGGCACAGATACGCAGTATTTT.

Details on this clone: This CDR3 is also generated by other DNA sequences in the sample. The V gene is TRBV28, the J gene TRBJ2-7; TRBD2 is a possible D gene (7 bases). CDR1 is MDHEN, CDR2 SYDVKM, per germline. Trimming removed 4 bases from V and 2 bases from J, with 12 bases in between. The CDR3 spans 14 residues. Written as DNA, the CDR3 is TGTGCCAGCAGTTCTTCCGGGGGGCCCTACGAGCAGTACGTC. Protein: CASSSSGGPYEQYV.

This chain uses TRBV7-9 with TRBJ1-5; D remains unclear. The CDR3 runs to 15 residues. The V gene lost 3 bases and the J gene lost 4 bases, with 13 bases spanning the gap. Looked up from germline, CDR1 is SEHNR and CDR2 is FQNEAQ (reference sequence). The CDR3 sequence is CASSFAGEANQPQHF. For the CDR3, the DNA is TGTGCCAGCAGCTTTGCCGGGGAAGCTAATCAGCCCCAGCATTTT. Supplemented by reference TRBV7-9 and TRBJ1-5, the full variable domain reads DTGVSQNPRHKITKRGQNVTFRCDPISEHNRLYWYRQTLGQGPEFLTYFQNEAQLEKSRLLSDRFSAERPKGSFSTLEIQRTEQGDSAMYLCASSFAGEANQPQHFGDGTRLSIL.

The table lists this clone with a few counts. The genes are TRBV27 and TRBJ2-1; tentative D call: TRBD2 (7 bases). Germline V CDR1 and CDR2: MNHEY, SMNVEV (reference sequence). The CDR3 extends over 14 amino acids. Trimming took off 2 bases at V and 5 bases at J, with 10 bases between the two ends. CDR3 DNA sequence: TGTGCCAGCAGTTTAGGAGGGGGGGACAATGAGCAGTTCTTC. This encodes CASSLGGGDNEQFF.

V usage is TRBV7-6 and J usage is TRBJ2-2, with D maybe TRBD2 (6 bases). The CDR3 spans 15 residues. Trimming stripped 0 bases from V and 1 base from J, with 6 bases between. Germline CDR1 SGHVS, CDR2 FNYEAQ. As DNA, the CDR3 is TGTGCCAGCAGCTTAGCCGGGGGGAACACCGGGGAGCTGTTTTTT. This gives the protein CASSLAGGNTGELFF.

The chain recombines TRBV30 with TRBJ2-5; D is undetermined. The CDR3 is 12 amino acids. Between the trimmed V and J ends, which lost 2 bases and 2 bases, there was a span of 6 bases. Per the germline V gene, CDR1 is GTSNPN and CDR2 is SVGIG (reference sequence). As DNA, the CDR3 is TGTGCCTGGAGTTCCGTACAAGAGACCCAGTACTTC. The encoded protein is CAWSSVQETQYF.

V gene TRBV19 combines with J gene TRBJ1-6; 10 bases are shared with TRBD1. This CDR3 spans 15 amino acids. Trimming took 9 bases from V and 7 from J; bases not matched to a gene: 9. CDR1 is LNHDA and CDR2 is SQIVND in the germline V gene (reference sequence). The CDR3 DNA reads as TGTGCCAGCTGTCCCGGGACAGGGGCGAATTCACCCCTCCACTTT. Translation gives CASCPGTGANSPLHF.

The chain is built from TRBV6-5 and TRBJ1-5; the match to TRBD1 covers 10 bases. CDR3 length equals 14 residues. The ends lost 10 bases at V and 5 bases at J; junction bases unmatched: 8. Germline-derived CDR1 and CDR2 are MNHEY and SVGAGI. The CDR3 spells CATRGQGLYQPQHF. CDR3 coding DNA: TGTGCCACCAGGGGACAGGGGCTTTATCAGCCCCAGCATTTT.

The rearrangement uses TRBV11-2 and TRBJ1-5; D is undetermined. The V end lost 0 bases, the J end lost 0 bases, and 3 bases lay between the germline ends. Germline-derived CDR1 and CDR2 are SGHAT and FQNNGV. There are 14 residues in the CDR3. CDR3 amino acids: CASSLDGSNQPQHF. As DNA, the CDR3 is TGTGCCAGCAGCTTAGACGGTAGCAATCAGCCCCAGCATTTT.

The V call is TRBV4-1, the J call TRBJ2-2; D might be TRBD2 (7 bases). This CDR3 region has 17 residues. Germline V CDR1 and CDR2: MGHRA, YSYEKL. V lost 0 bases and J lost 4, with 15 bases in between. The CDR3 spells CASSQEGGGRFTGELFF. The DNA for the CDR3 is TGCGCCAGCAGCCAAGAAGGGGGGGGGCGTTTCACCGGGGAGCTGTTTTTT.

A few counts support this clone. This sequence joins TRBV5-6 and TRBJ2-2, with 10 bases that match TRBD2. Unmatched junction bases numbered 7, after V lost 2 bases and J lost 3 bases. Germline V gives CDR1 SGHDT, CDR2 YYEEEE. CDR3 length equals 17 residues. CDR3 residues: CASSFGVGLADTGELFF. CDR3 DNA: TGTGCCAGCAGCTTTGGCGTCGGACTAGCGGACACCGGGGAGCTGTTTTTT.

The chain employs TRBV9 and TRBJ2-2, with 8 bases that match TRBD2. V lost 0 bases and J lost 5; bases outside the gene matches: 3. The CDR3 runs 15 residues. Germline CDR1 and CDR2: SGDLS and YYNGEE. CDR3: CASSVVPGGTGELFF. The CDR3 nucleotides read TGTGCCAGCAGCGTAGTCCCGGGGGGGACCGGGGAGCTGTTTTTT.

The count of this clone is one. The genes are TRBV23-1 and TRBJ2-2; 7 bases agree with TRBD1. TRBV23-1 is given ORF status, its function remaining uncertain. This CDR3 has 15 residues. The trim removed 1 base at V and 7 bases at J, leaving 6 bases unmatched. The CDR3 nucleotides are TGCGCCAGCAGTCAATTGACAGGGAGAGGCGGGGAGCTGTTTTTT. Encoded protein: CASSQLTGRGGELFF.

This chain's CDR3 is CASSLGGTVEGTDTQYF. Written as DNA, the CDR3 is TGTGCCAGCAGCTTGGGGGGGACGGTGGAGGGGACAGATACGCAGTATTTT. J is TRBJ2-3 and V is TRBV11-2; 7 bases agree with TRBD2. From germline, CDR1 is SGHAT and CDR2 FQNNGV. The CDR3 length is 17 residues. V gave up 3 bases and J gave up 3 bases; unmatched junction bases: 12.

The chain links TRBV28 to TRBJ1-2; D ambiguous. Trimming removed 8 bases from V and 5 bases from J, with 15 bases in between. Germline-derived CDR1 and CDR2 are MDHEN and SYDVKM. This CDR3 is built from 13 residues. The CDR3 is CASREGPGYGYTF. The CDR3 nucleotides read TGTGCCAGCCGGGAAGGGCCGGGGTATGGCTACACCTTC.

The rearrangement uses TRBV18 and TRBJ1-3, with D perhaps TRBD1 (5 bases). The germline V and J ends were trimmed by 5 bases and 2 bases, with 7 bases remaining between them. Germline CDR1 reads KGHSH; CDR2 reads LQKENI. The CDR3 runs to 13 residues. The CDR3 nucleotides are TGTGCCAGCTCAGCGACAGCTGGAAACACCATATATTTT. Protein sequence: CASSATAGNTIYF.

The rearrangement uses TRBV7-9 and TRBJ2-5; 11 positions match TRBD2. CDR1 is SEHNR and CDR2 is FQNEAQ in the germline V gene (reference sequence). The length of the CDR3 is 14 residues. After removal of 5 bases from V and 3 bases from J, the junction contained 2 bases not matched to a gene. The CDR3 protein is CASSPSGGKETQYF. DNA for the CDR3: TGTGCCAGCAGCCCTAGCGGGGGGAAAGAGACCCAGTACTTC. The variable domain in full, completed from reference TRBV7-9 and TRBJ2-5, reads DTGVSQNPRHKITKRGQNVTFRCDPISEHNRLYWYRQTLGQGPEFLTYFQNEAQLEKSRLLSDRFSAERPKGSFSTLEIQRTEQGDSAMYLCASSPSGGKETQYFGPGTRLLVL.

The chain employs TRBV10-3 and TRBJ1-1, with D maybe TRBD1 (6 bases). CDR3 length: 16 amino acids. Trimming took off 6 bases at V and 0 bases at J, with 17 bases between the two ends. Germline-derived CDR1 and CDR2 are ENHRY and SYGVKD. The CDR3 sequence: CAIRPGPRGLNTEAFF. For the CDR3, the DNA is TGTGCCATCAGACCTGGACCCAGGGGATTGAACACTGAAGCTTTCTTT.

The CDR3 region has the DNA TGTGCCAGCAGCTTGGGGGCAGGGCAATTGAAAGCTTTCTTT. Residues: CASSLGAGQLKAFF. The chain has TRBV5-4 and TRBJ1-1, with a weak D call TRBD1 (5 bases). V was shortened by 0 bases and J by 9 bases, with 15 bases between the two germline ends. CDR1 is SGHNT and CDR2 is YYREEE in the germline V gene (reference sequence). The CDR3 runs to 14 residues.

This clone turned up a few times. The chain links TRBV6-4 to TRBJ2-2; 9 bases fit TRBD1. Germline V CDR1 and CDR2: MRHNA, SNTAGT. V was pared by 8 bases and J by 6 bases, with 7 bases of the junction left unmatched. The CDR3 contains 14 residues. CDR3 amino acids: CASQIRTGAGELFF. The CDR3 DNA follows: TGTGCCAGCCAAATTCGGACAGGGGCCGGGGAGCTGTTTTTT.

As concerns this clone: Other DNA sequences in the same sample also yield this CDR3. This sequence joins TRBV28 and TRBJ1-1; 8 bases are a match to TRBD1. The CDR3 is 14 residues long. Germline lookup yields CDR1 MDHEN and CDR2 SYDVKM. The V segment lost 3 bases and the J segment 5 bases; nucleotides outside the gene matches: 5. The CDR3 sequence: CASSFPRGPTEAFF. CDR3 in DNA: TGTGCCAGCAGTTTCCCCAGGGGGCCAACTGAAGCTTTCTTT.